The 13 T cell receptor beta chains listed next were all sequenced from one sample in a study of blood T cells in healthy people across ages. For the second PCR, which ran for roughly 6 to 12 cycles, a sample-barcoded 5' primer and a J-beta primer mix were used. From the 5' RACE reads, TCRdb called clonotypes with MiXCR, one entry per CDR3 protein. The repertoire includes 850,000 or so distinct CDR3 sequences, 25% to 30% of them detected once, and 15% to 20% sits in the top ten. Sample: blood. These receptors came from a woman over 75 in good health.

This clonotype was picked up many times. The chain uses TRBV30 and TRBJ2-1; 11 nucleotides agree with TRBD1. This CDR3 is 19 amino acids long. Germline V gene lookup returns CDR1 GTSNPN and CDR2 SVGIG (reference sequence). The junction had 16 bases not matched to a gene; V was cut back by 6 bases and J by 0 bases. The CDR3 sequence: CACIRTGGKITSSYNEQFF. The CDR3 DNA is TGTGCCTGCATCCGGACAGGGGGCAAAATCACGAGCTCCTACAATGAGCAGTTCTTC. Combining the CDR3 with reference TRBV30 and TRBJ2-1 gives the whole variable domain SQTIHQWPATLVQPVGSPLSLECTVEGTSNPNLYWYRQAAGRGLQLLFYSVGIGQISSEVPQNLSASRPQDRQFILSSKKLLLSDSGFYLCACIRTGGKITSSYNEQFFGPGTRLTVL.

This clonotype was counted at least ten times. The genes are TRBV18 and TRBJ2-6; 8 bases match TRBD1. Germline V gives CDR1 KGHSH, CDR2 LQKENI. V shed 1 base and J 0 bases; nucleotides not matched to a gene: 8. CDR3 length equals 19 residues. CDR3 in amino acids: CASSPLGQGGASGANVLTF. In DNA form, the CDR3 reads TGTGCCAGCTCACCACTCGGACAGGGTGGGGCCTCTGGGGCCAACGTCCTGACTTTC.

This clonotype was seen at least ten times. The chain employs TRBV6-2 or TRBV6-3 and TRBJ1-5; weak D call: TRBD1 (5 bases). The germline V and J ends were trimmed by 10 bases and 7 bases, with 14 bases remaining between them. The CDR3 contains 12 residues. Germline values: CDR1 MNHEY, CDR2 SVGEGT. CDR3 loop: CATGESMQPQHF. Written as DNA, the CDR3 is TGTGCCACGGGGGAGTCTATGCAGCCCCAGCATTTT.

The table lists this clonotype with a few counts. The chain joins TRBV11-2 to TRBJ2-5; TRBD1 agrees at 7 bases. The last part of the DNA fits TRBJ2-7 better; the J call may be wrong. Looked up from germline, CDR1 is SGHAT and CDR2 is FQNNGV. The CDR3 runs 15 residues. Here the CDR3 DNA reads TGTGCCAGCAGCTTAGTAGCAGGGGGTAACTACGAGCAGTACTTC. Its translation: CASSLVAGGNYEQYF.

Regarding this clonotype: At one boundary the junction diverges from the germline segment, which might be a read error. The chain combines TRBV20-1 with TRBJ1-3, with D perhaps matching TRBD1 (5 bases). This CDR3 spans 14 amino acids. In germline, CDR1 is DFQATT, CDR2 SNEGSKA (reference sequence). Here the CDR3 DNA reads TGCAGTGCTAGAGGGGGCTCCTCTGGAAACACCGTATATTTT. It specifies CSARGGSSGNTVYF.

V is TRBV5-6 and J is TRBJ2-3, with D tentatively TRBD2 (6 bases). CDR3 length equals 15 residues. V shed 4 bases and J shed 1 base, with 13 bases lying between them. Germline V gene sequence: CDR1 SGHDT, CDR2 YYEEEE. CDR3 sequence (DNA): TGTGCCAGCAGCGTGCGGGGAAGAGGCACAGATACGCAGTATTTT. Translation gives CASSVRGRGTDTQYF.

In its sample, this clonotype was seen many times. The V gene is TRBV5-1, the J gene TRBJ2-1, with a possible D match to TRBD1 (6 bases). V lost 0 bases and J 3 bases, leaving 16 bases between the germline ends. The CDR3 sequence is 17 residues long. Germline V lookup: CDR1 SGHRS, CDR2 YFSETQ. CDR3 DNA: TGCGCCAGCAGCTTGGGTGCCGCAGGGGCCCTCTACAATGAGCAGTTCTTC. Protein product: CASSLGAAGALYNEQFF. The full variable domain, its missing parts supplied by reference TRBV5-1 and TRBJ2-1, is KAGVTQTPRYLIKTRGQQVTLSCSPISGHRSVSWYQQTPGQGLQFLFEYFSETQRNKGNFPGRFSGRQFSNSRSEMNVSTLELGDSALYLCASSLGAAGALYNEQFFGPGTRLTVL.

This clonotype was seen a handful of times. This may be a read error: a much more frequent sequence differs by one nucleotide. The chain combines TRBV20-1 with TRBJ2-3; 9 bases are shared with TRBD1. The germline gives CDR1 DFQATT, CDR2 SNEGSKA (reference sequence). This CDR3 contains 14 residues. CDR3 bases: TGCAGTGTTAGACAGGGGGTGAGCACAGATACGCAGTATTTT. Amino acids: CSVRQGVSTDTQYF.

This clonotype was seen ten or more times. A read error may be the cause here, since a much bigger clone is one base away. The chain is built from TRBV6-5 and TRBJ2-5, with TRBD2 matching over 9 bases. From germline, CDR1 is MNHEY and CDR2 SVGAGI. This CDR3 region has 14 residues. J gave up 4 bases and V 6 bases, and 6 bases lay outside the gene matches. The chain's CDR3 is CASRDSGGRETQYF. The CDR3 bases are TGTGCCAGCAGGGATAGCGGGGGCCGAGAGACCCAGTACTTC.

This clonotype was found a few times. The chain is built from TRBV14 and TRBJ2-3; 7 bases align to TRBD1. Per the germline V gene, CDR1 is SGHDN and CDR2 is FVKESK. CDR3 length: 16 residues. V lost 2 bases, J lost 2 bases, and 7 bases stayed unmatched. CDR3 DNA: TGTGCCAGCAGCCAACTAAGAAGGGGGCACACAGATACGCAGTATTTT. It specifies CASSQLRRGHTDTQYF.

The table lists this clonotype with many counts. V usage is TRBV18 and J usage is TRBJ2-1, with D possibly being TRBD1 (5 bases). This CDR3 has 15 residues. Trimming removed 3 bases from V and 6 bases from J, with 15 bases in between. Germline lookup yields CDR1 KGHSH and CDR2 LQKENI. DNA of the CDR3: TGTGCCAGCTCACCTGCCCTGGGGCAACTCAATGAGCAGTTCTTC. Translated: CASSPALGQLNEQFF.

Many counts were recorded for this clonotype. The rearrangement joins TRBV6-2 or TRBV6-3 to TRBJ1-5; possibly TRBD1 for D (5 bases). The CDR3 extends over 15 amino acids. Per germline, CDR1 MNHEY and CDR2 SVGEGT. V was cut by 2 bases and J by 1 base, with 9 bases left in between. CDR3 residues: CASSYVAGSNQPQHF. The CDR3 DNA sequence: TGTGCCAGCAGTTACGTGGCAGGGAGCAATCAGCCCCAGCATTTT.

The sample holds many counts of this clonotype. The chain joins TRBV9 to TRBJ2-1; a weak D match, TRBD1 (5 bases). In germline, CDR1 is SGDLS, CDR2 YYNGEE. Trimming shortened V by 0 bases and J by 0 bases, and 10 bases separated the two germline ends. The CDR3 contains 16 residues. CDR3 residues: CASSVVSGSSYNEQFF. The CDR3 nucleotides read TGTGCCAGCAGCGTAGTCTCAGGGTCCTCCTACAATGAGCAGTTCTTC.